One sample yielded the 21 T cell receptor beta chains listed below, sequenced in a study of blood T cells in healthy people across ages. For the second PCR, which ran for roughly 6 to 12 cycles, a sample-barcoded 5' primer and a J-beta primer mix were used. One entry per CDR3 protein results from TCRdb running MiXCR on the 5' RACE reads. The table has 1,300,000 or so distinct CDR3 sequences, around 55% seen once; the top ten hold 5.5% to 8%. The source material was blood. The source of these receptors is a man between 18 and 35 years old in good health.

Note on this clonotype: Just one base apart from a much larger clone, this may be a read error. The chain carries TRBV4-3 and TRBJ2-5; either TRBD1 or TRBD2 may fit D (5 bases each). This CDR3 contains 15 residues. Between the trimmed V and J ends, which lost 0 bases and 1 base, there was a span of 9 bases. Germline V CDR1 and CDR2: LGHNA, YSLEER. CDR3 sequence reads: CASSQESGAQETQYF. CDR3 in DNA: TGCGCCAGCAGCCAAGAATCCGGGGCCCAAGAGACCCAGTACTTC.

V is TRBV20-1 and J is TRBJ2-1; perhaps TRBD1 as D (5 bases). There are 14 residues in the CDR3. Trimming shortened V by 3 bases and J by 6 bases, and 15 bases separated the two germline ends. The germline V gene encodes CDR1 DFQATT and CDR2 SNEGSKA (reference sequence). Here the CDR3 DNA reads TGCAGTGCTAGTTTGTCAGGGCCGGGCAATGAGCAGTTCTTC. This encodes CSASLSGPGNEQFF.

The V and J genes are TRBV7-9 and TRBJ2-7; no firm D call. The CDR3 is 17 residues long. The ends were cut back, 4 bases at V and 4 bases at J, with 23 bases in the middle. CDR1 and CDR2 from the germline V gene are SEHNR and FQNEAQ (reference sequence). In DNA, the CDR3 is TGTGCCAGCAGCTCTCGATCCACGAAATCCCCATCATACGAGCAGTACTTC. Translating it yields CASSSRSTKSPSYEQYF.

The chain recombines TRBV25-1 with TRBJ1-2; D is unclear. Trimming cost V 3 bases and J 8 bases, with 10 bases left between them. The CDR3 totals 12 residues. CDR1 and CDR2 from the germline V gene are MGHDK and SYGVNS. CDR3: CASSDAQRGYTF. Written as DNA, the CDR3 is TGTGCCAGCAGTGATGCTCAAAGGGGCTACACCTTC.

The chain has TRBV20-1 and TRBJ2-4, with 12 bases identical to TRBD1. The J call may be wrong; the DNA end is better matched by TRBJ2-7. This CDR3 spans 15 amino acids. Germline V CDR1 and CDR2: DFQATT, SNEGSKA (reference sequence). CDR3 residues: CSASREGQGASEQYF. The CDR3 nucleotides read TGCAGTGCTTCACGAGAGGGACAGGGGGCGAGCGAGCAGTACTTC.

Points on this clonotype: Its ends do not fully match the called genes, so a read error is possible. The CDR3 protein is CASSLSGGLEAQYF. CDR3 DNA: TGTGCCAGCAGCCTCAGCGGGGGGCTAGAGGCCCAGTACTTC. The gene calls are TRBV7-9 and TRBJ2-5; 9 bases are shared with TRBD2. CDR3 length: 14 amino acids. The V gene's germline CDR1 is SEHNR and CDR2 FQNEAQ (reference sequence). The whole variable domain, remainder taken from reference TRBV7-9 and TRBJ2-5, is DTGVSQNPRHKITKRGQNVTFRCDPISEHNRLYWYRQTLGQGPEFLTYFQNEAQLEKSRLLSDRFSAERPKGSFSTLEIQRTEQGDSAMYLCASSLSGGLEAQYFGPGTRLLVL.

This chain connects TRBV7-9 to TRBJ2-1, with no clear D. Between the trimmed V and J ends, which lost 5 bases and 8 bases, there was a span of 13 bases. Germline loops: CDR1 SEHNR, CDR2 FQNEAQ (reference sequence). The CDR3 runs 13 residues. CDR3 in DNA: TGTGCCAGCAGCATACATTTTTTCCATGAGCAGTTCTTC. This codes for CASSIHFFHEQFF.

The chain couples TRBV11-2 to TRBJ1-6; no firm D call. The ends were cut back, 1 base at V and 9 bases at J, with 7 bases in the middle. The CDR3 runs 13 residues. Germline V gene data show CDR1 as SGHAT and CDR2 as FQNNGV. CDR3 coding DNA: TGTGCCAGCAGCTTAGCAGTGAGTTCACCCCTCCACTTT. This translates into CASSLAVSSPLHF.

There are a few counts of this clonotype. The chain uses TRBV10-3 and TRBJ1-1; D ambiguous. Trimming left V 6 bases short and J 7 bases short, with 9 bases between. The CDR3 is 11 amino acids. From germline, CDR1 is ENHRY and CDR2 SYGVKD. The CDR3 nucleotides are TGTGCCATCAGGGGTAAGGGTGAAGCTTTCTTT. It encodes CAIRGKGEAFF.

This clonotype was counted between two and nine times. This rearrangement joins TRBV12-3 or TRBV12-4 to TRBJ2-4; D call uncertain. V was trimmed by 3 bases and J by 13 bases, leaving 7 bases between them. The CDR3 is 10 residues long. The CDR3 DNA sequence: TGTGCCAGCAGTTTTGAGGAGCAGTACTTC. Translating gives CASSFEEQYF.

This clonotype was counted at least ten times. Relative to the germline gene, one junction end is altered; a read error may explain this. The chain combines TRBV7-7 with TRBJ2-1; 7 positions match TRBD1. Per the germline V gene, CDR1 is SSHAT and CDR2 is FNYEAQ (reference sequence). This CDR3 region has 17 residues. The CDR3 spells CASSLDRAGDSYNEQFF. The CDR3 DNA sequence: TGTGCTAGCAGCTTAGACAGGGCAGGGGACTCCTACAATGAGCAGTTCTTC.

This clonotype was seen only once. V gene TRBV25-1 combines with J gene TRBJ2-2, with unresolved D. The CDR3 extends over 14 amino acids. V was trimmed by 5 bases and J by 6 bases, leaving 13 bases between them. CDR1 is MGHDK and CDR2 is SYGVNS in the germline V gene. The DNA of the CDR3 is TGTGCCAGCAGTCCGTCGCTGGGTTCCGGGGAGCTGTTTTTT. It codes for CASSPSLGSGELFF.

This clonotype was seen just once. The chain couples TRBV24-1 to TRBJ1-5; no clear D gene. In germline, CDR1 is KGHDR, CDR2 SFDVKD. V gave up 4 bases and J gave up 7 bases, with 10 bases separating them. The CDR3 is made up of 13 amino acids. As DNA, the CDR3 is TGTGCCACCAGTGACCGGACGCAACAGCCCCAGCATTTT. Protein sequence: CATSDRTQQPQHF.

This clonotype was seen just once. The rearrangement joins TRBV20-1 to TRBJ1-1; the D is unclear. The CDR3 contains 14 residues. Germline assignment: CDR1 DFQATT and CDR2 SNEGSKA (reference sequence). The V gene lost 5 bases and the J gene lost 5 bases, with 18 bases spanning the gap. CDR3 sequence (DNA): TGCAGTGCTTGCGTTGGAGGTCCTGGGACTGAAGCTTTCTTT. Translating it yields CSACVGGPGTEAFF.

The rearrangement links TRBV7-6 to TRBJ1-1; D is unclear. Trimming removed 3 bases from V and 3 bases from J, with 20 bases in between. Looked up from germline, CDR1 is SGHVS and CDR2 is FNYEAQ. The CDR3 consists of 17 residues. CDR3 amino acids: CASSFNRGSGGDTEAFF. Here the CDR3 DNA reads TGTGCCAGCAGCTTTAATCGTGGTTCGGGAGGCGACACTGAAGCTTTCTTT.

V is TRBV20-1 and J is TRBJ1-5; 7 nucleotides agree with TRBD1. The CDR3 spans 14 residues. Germline trimming cut 3 bases from V and 6 bases from J; bases unmatched to any gene: 8. CDR1 is DFQATT, CDR2 SNEGSKA, per germline (reference sequence). CDR3 nucleotides: TGCAGTGCTAGGAGTCAGGGGGTCGGTCAGCCCCAGCATTTT. It is translated as CSARSQGVGQPQHF.

V and J are TRBV25-1 and TRBJ2-5, with D perhaps TRBD2 (7 bases). With 5 bases removed from V and 11 bases from J, the gap between germline ends came to 24 bases. The CDR3 totals 15 residues. CDR1 and CDR2 (germline): MGHDK, SYGVNS. Here the CDR3 reads CASSKGGGLVSEQYF. The CDR3 DNA follows: TGTGCCAGCAGTAAGGGGGGGGGTCTAGTCTCTGAGCAGTACTTC.

The V call is TRBV27, the J call TRBJ1-1; TRBD1 agrees at 7 bases. With V trimmed by 6 bases and J by 8 bases, 9 bases remained unmatched. This CDR3 comprises 13 residues. Per germline, CDR1 MNHEY and CDR2 SMNVEV (reference sequence). Here the CDR3 DNA reads TGTGCCAGCAGGGGGACGACGACAGGGGAAGCTTTCTTT. This gives the protein CASRGTTTGEAFF.

This clonotype was detected only a few times. The chain uses TRBV7-2 and TRBJ2-3; D is perhaps TRBD2 (6 bases). Trimming removed 2 bases at V and 2 bases at J, with 11 bases between. Germline-derived CDR1 and CDR2 are SGHTA and FQGNSA. The CDR3 sequence is 15 residues long. The CDR3 spells CASSLPGGTTDTQYF. CDR3 DNA sequence: TGTGCCAGCAGCTTACCGGGCGGGACCACAGATACGCAGTATTTT.

In DNA, the CDR3 is TGTGCCAGCAGTGAAGGGTACTCGGGTGGCTACACCTTC. Residues: CASSEGYSGGYTF. The chain recombines TRBV25-1 with TRBJ1-2; the D is unclear. The CDR3 contains 13 residues. Germline V gives CDR1 MGHDK, CDR2 SYGVNS. The germline V and J ends were trimmed by 2 bases and 7 bases, with 11 bases remaining between them.

This rearrangement joins TRBV20-1 to TRBJ2-3; 8 bases map to TRBD2. Per germline, CDR1 DFQATT and CDR2 SNEGSKA (reference sequence). This CDR3 contains 14 residues. The ends lost 6 bases at V and 5 bases at J; junction bases unmatched: 10. CDR3 residues: CSASREGRRDTQYF. CDR3 sequence (DNA): TGCAGTGCAAGCCGGGAGGGAAGAAGAGATACGCAGTATTTT.